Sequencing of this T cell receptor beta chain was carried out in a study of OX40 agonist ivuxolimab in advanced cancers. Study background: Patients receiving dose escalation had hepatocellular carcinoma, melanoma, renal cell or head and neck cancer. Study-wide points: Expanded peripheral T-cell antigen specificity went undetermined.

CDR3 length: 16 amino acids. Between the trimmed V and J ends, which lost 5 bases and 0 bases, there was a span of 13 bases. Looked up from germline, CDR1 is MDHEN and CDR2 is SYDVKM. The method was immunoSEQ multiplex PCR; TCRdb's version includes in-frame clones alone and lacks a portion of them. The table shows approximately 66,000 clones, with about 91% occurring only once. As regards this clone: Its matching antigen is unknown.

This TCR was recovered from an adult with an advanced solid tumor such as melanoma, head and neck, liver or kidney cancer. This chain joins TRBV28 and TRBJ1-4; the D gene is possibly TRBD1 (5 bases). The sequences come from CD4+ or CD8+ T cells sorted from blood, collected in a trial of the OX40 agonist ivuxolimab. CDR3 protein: CASSPPGSATNEKLFF. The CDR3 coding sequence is TGTGCCAGCAGTCCACCAGGGTCGGCAACTAATGAAAAACTGTTTTTT.